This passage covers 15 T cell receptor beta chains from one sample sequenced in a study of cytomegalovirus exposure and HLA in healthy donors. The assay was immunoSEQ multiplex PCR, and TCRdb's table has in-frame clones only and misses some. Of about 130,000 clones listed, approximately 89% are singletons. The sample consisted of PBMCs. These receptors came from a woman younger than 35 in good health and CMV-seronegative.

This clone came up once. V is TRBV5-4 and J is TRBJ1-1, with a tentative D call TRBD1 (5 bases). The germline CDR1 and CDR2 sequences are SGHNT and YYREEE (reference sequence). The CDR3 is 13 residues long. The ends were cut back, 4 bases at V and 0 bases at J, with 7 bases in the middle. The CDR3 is CASSTTVNTEAFF. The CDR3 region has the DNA TGTGCCAGCAGCACGACAGTGAACACTGAAGCTTTCTTT.

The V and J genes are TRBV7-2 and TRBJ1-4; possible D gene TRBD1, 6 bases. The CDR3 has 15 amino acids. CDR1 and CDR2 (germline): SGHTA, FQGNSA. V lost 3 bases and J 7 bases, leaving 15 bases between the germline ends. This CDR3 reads CASSFGDPRGEKLFF. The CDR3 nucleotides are TGTGCCAGCAGCTTTGGGGACCCCAGGGGTGAAAAACTGTTTTTT.

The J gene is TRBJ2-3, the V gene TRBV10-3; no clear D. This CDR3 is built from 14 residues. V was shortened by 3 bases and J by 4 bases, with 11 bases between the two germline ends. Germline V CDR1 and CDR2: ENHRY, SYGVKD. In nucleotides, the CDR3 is TGTGCCATCAGTGATTCTAGTAGACCAGATACGCAGTATTTT. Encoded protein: CAISDSSRPDTQYF.

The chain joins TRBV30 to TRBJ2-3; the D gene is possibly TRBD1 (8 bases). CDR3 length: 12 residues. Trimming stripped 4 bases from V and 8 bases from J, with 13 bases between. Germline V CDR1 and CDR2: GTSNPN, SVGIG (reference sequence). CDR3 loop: CAWTSGQGTQYF. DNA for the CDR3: TGTGCCTGGACTAGCGGACAGGGTACGCAGTATTTT.

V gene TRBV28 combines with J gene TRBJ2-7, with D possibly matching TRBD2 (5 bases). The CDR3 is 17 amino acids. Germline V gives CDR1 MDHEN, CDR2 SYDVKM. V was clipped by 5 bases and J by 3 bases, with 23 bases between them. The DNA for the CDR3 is TGTGCCAGCAGTCCGCGAGTCCCTGCGGGCGGATTCTACGAGCAGTACTTC. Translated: CASSPRVPAGGFYEQYF.

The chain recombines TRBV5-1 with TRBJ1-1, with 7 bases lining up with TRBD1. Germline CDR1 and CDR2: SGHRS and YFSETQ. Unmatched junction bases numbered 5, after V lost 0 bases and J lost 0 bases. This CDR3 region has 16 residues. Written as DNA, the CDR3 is TGCGCCAGCAGCTTGGGACAGGGTCCAATGAACACTGAAGCTTTCTTT. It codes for CASSLGQGPMNTEAFF. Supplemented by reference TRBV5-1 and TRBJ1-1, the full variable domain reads KAGVTQTPRYLIKTRGQQVTLSCSPISGHRSVSWYQQTPGQGLQFLFEYFSETQRNKGNFPGRFSGRQFSNSRSEMNVSTLELGDSALYLCASSLGQGPMNTEAFFGQGTRLTVV.

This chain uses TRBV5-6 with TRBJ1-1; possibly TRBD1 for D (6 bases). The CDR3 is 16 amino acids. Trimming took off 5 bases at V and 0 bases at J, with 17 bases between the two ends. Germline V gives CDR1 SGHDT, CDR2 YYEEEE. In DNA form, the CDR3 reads TGTGCCAGCAGGCGAGACAGGAGACCCATGAACACTGAAGCTTTCTTT. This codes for CASRRDRRPMNTEAFF.

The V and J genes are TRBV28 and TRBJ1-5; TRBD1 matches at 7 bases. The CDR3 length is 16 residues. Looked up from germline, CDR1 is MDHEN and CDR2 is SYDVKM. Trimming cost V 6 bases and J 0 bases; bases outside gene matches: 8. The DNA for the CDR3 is TGTGCCAGCAGCCGAGACAGGGCTTATAGCAATCAGCCCCAGCATTTT. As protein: CASSRDRAYSNQPQHF.

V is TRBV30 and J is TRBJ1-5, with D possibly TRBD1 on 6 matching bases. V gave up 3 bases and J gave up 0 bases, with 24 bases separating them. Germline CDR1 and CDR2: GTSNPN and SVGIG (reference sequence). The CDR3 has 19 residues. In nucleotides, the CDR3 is TGTGCCTGGAGGGAGGCCCTGCTACATACAGGGAATAGCAATCAGCCCCAGCATTTT. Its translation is CAWREALLHTGNSNQPQHF.

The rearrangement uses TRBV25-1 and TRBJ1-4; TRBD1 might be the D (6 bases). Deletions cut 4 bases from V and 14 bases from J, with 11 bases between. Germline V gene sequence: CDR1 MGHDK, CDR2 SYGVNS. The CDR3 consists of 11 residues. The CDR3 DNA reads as TGTGCCAGCAGTGCACCGGGACATCTGTTTTTT. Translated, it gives CASSAPGHLFF.

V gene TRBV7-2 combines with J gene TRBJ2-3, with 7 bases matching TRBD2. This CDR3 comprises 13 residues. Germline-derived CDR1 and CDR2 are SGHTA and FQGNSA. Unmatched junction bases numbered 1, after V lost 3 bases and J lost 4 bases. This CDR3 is CASSFAGADTQYF. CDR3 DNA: TGTGCCAGCAGCTTCGCGGGGGCAGATACGCAGTATTTT.

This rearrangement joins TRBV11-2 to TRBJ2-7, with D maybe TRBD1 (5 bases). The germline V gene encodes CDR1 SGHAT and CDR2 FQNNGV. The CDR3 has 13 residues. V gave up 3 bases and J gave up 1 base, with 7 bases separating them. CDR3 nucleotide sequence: TGTGCCAGCAGCTTCGCAGGGTCCTACGAGCAGTACTTC. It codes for CASSFAGSYEQYF.

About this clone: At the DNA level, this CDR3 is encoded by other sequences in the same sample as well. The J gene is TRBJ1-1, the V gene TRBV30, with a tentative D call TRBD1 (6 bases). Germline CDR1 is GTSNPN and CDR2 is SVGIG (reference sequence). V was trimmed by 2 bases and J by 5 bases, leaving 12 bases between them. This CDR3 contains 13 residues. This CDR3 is CAWSQQGDTEAFF. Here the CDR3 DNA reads TGTGCCTGGAGTCAACAGGGCGATACTGAAGCTTTCTTT.

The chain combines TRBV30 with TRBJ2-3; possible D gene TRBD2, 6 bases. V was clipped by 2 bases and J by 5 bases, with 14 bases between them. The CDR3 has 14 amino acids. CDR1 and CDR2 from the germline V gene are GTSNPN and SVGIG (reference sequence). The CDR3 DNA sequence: TGTGCCTGGAGTAGAGGCGGGATGGTAGATACGCAGTATTTT. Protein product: CAWSRGGMVDTQYF.

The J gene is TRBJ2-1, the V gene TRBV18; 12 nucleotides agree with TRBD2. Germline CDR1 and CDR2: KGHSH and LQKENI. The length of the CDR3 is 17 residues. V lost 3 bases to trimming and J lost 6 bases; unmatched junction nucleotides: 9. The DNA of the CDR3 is TGTGCCAGCTCACCTAACCTAGCGGGAGGGCAAATCAATGAGCAGTTCTTC. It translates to CASSPNLAGGQINEQFF.